These 31 T cell receptor beta chains were sequenced from one sample in a study of T cell changes during pregnancy in multiple sclerosis. The table came from immunoSEQ multiplex PCR; TCRdb's copy has only in-frame clones and leaves some out. The data hold under 20,000 clones, with 84% observed a single time. Here the sequenced sample was CD8+ T cells from peripheral blood mononuclear cells, taken in the second trimester of pregnancy. The origin of the receptors is a female donor in good health, enrolled as a control in a pregnancy study.

This sequence joins TRBV7-2 and TRBJ2-3, with D perhaps matching TRBD2 (5 bases). Deletions cut 6 bases from V and 3 bases from J, with 10 bases between. This CDR3 is built from 13 residues. Germline values: CDR1 SGHTA, CDR2 FQGNSA. CDR3 nucleotide sequence: TGTGCCAGCAGGGGAGCCGGGACAGATACGCAGTATTTT. The encoded protein is CASRGAGTDTQYF.

The chain has TRBV10-2 and TRBJ2-2, with D maybe TRBD2 (5 bases). V lost 4 bases and J 4 bases, leaving 7 bases between the germline ends. In germline, CDR1 is WSHSY, CDR2 SAAADI. CDR3 length: 13 residues. Here the CDR3 DNA reads TGCGCCAGCAGTGCGGGGTTCACCGGGGAGCTGTTTTTT. It is translated as CASSAGFTGELFF.

The V gene is TRBV29-1, the J gene TRBJ2-7; a possible D gene is TRBD2 (5 bases). This CDR3 comprises 13 residues. The germline CDR1 and CDR2 sequences are SQVTM and ANQGSEA. Trimming took off 3 bases at V and 5 bases at J, with 14 bases between the two ends. CDR3 in amino acids: CSVESLDGNEQYF. CDR3 nucleotides: TGCAGCGTTGAGAGCCTGGACGGGAACGAGCAGTACTTC.

The DNA of the CDR3 is TGCAGCGTTGAGACTCGTTACAATGAGCAGTTCTTC. Translating gives CSVETRYNEQFF. The chain combines TRBV29-1 with TRBJ2-1; D unclear. Looked up from germline, CDR1 is SQVTM and CDR2 is ANQGSEA. The CDR3 is 12 residues long. Between the trimmed V and J ends, which lost 3 bases and 4 bases, there was a span of 7 bases.

The rearrangement links TRBV29-1 to TRBJ2-2; maybe TRBD1 (7 bases). Trimming stripped 7 bases from V and 1 base from J, with 19 bases between. Germline CDR1 reads SQVTM; CDR2 reads ANQGSEA. This CDR3 spans 16 amino acids. The CDR3 DNA sequence: TGCAGCGCCTTCCCAGGCGGGGACAGGAACACCGGGGAGCTGTTTTTT. This gives the protein CSAFPGGDRNTGELFF.

The CDR3 coding sequence is TGCGCCAGCAGCCAAGAATGGCGGGTTATGAACACTGAAGCTTTCTTT. Translated: CASSQEWRVMNTEAFF. V gene TRBV4-3 combines with J gene TRBJ1-1, with unresolved D. Trimming stripped 0 bases from V and 0 bases from J, with 11 bases between. There are 16 residues in the CDR3. Germline V CDR1 and CDR2: LGHNA, YSLEER.

The chain has TRBV18 and TRBJ1-5; TRBD1 might be the D (5 bases). This CDR3 is 14 amino acids long. Germline V gives CDR1 KGHSH, CDR2 LQKENI. The germline V and J ends were trimmed by 6 bases and 6 bases, with 15 bases remaining between them. The CDR3 coding sequence is TGTGCCAGCTCCAGGATTCAGGGTCCTCAGCCCCAGCATTTT. As protein: CASSRIQGPQPQHF.

V is TRBV6-5 and J is TRBJ1-1; TRBD1 matches at 7 bases. The CDR3 consists of 16 residues. Unmatched junction bases numbered 4, after V lost 0 bases and J lost 0 bases. The germline gives CDR1 MNHEY, CDR2 SVGAGI. CDR3 DNA: TGTGCCAGCAGTTACTCGATACAGGGGCTGAACACTGAAGCTTTCTTT. This encodes CASSYSIQGLNTEAFF.

The chain links TRBV14 to TRBJ2-7, with D possibly matching TRBD2 (7 bases). Germline values: CDR1 SGHDN, CDR2 FVKESK. With 11 bases removed from V and 6 bases from J, the gap between germline ends came to 20 bases. This CDR3 spans 13 amino acids. CDR3 nucleotide sequence: TGTGCCCTCAAGGGGGGGCACCCCTCCGAGCAGTACTTC. Amino acid sequence: CALKGGHPSEQYF.

The chain couples TRBV28 to TRBJ2-1, with 7 bases that match TRBD1. After removal of 8 bases from V and 6 bases from J, the junction contained 7 bases not matched to a gene. In germline, CDR1 is MDHEN, CDR2 SYDVKM. This CDR3 has 13 amino acids. CDR3 bases: TGTGCCAGCCTGGCCCCAGGGGGCAATGAGCAGTTCTTC. It codes for CASLAPGGNEQFF.

This chain uses TRBV5-8 with TRBJ2-4; 12 bases are a match to TRBD2. The V gene end was trimmed by 5 bases and the J gene end by 0 bases; junction bases not matched to a gene: 9. The length of the CDR3 is 18 residues. CDR1 and CDR2 (germline): SGHTS, YDEGEE. Written as DNA, the CDR3 is TGTGCCAGCAGGCTGACTAGCGGGGGTTCCTTAGCCAAAAACATTCAGTACTTC. This encodes CASRLTSGGSLAKNIQYF.

This clone was recorded only once. This chain links TRBV27 with TRBJ2-7; possibly TRBD2 for D (5 bases). CDR3 length: 16 residues. CDR1 MNHEY and CDR2 SMNVEV come from the germline V gene (reference sequence). Trimming left V 0 bases short and J 0 bases short, with 12 bases between. CDR3: CASSLSKRGFSYEQYF. The DNA for the CDR3 is TGTGCCAGCAGTTTATCGAAACGAGGGTTCTCCTACGAGCAGTACTTC.

This chain joins TRBV5-1 and TRBJ1-1; unclear D gene. CDR3 length: 16 amino acids. Trimming left V 0 bases short and J 0 bases short, with 12 bases between. Germline V gene sequence: CDR1 SGHRS, CDR2 YFSETQ. CDR3 protein: CASSLEEVALNTEAFF. The DNA of the CDR3 is TGCGCCAGCAGCTTGGAAGAGGTCGCGTTGAACACTGAAGCTTTCTTT.

The CDR3 DNA sequence: TGTGCCAGCAGCTTGACCTTTTTTCTAGCGGGGGGTGAGACCCAGTACTTC. Translated, it gives CASSLTFFLAGGETQYF. The genes are TRBV5-4 and TRBJ2-5; 11 nucleotides line up with TRBD2. The CDR3 contains 17 residues. V was pared by 1 base and J by 5 bases, with 10 bases of the junction left unmatched. CDR1 is SGHNT and CDR2 is YYREEE in the germline V gene (reference sequence).

This chain joins TRBV9 and TRBJ2-1; the D gene is possibly TRBD1 (6 bases). V gave up 4 bases and J gave up 8 bases, with 16 bases separating them. This CDR3 is built from 14 residues. Germline CDR1 SGDLS, CDR2 YYNGEE. The CDR3 protein is CASSPRYREDEQFF. CDR3 coding DNA: TGTGCCAGCAGCCCCCGGTACAGGGAAGATGAGCAGTTCTTC.

This clone is a singleton in its sample. V gene TRBV6-1 combines with J gene TRBJ1-5, with D tentatively TRBD1 (6 bases). Trimming took off 2 bases at V and 6 bases at J, with 11 bases between the two ends. Germline assignment: CDR1 MNHNS and CDR2 SASEGT. This CDR3 contains 14 residues. CDR3 loop: CASSEIGGGQPQHF. In DNA form, the CDR3 reads TGTGCCAGCAGTGAAATAGGGGGGGGTCAGCCCCAGCATTTT.

V and J are TRBV5-4 and TRBJ1-2; D is undetermined. This CDR3 has 13 amino acids. Trimming pared 4 bases from V and 3 bases from J, leaving 10 bases between. Germline values: CDR1 SGHNT, CDR2 YYREEE (reference sequence). CDR3 sequence reads: CASSTRADYGYTF. CDR3 sequence (DNA): TGTGCCAGCAGCACCCGAGCCGACTATGGCTACACCTTC.

The chain carries TRBV30 and TRBJ1-2; 10 nucleotides agree with TRBD1. The junction had 5 bases not matched to a gene; V was cut back by 2 bases and J by 8 bases. The CDR3 has 13 amino acids. In germline, CDR1 is GTSNPN, CDR2 SVGIG (reference sequence). The CDR3 protein is CAWSFGTGEGYTF. In nucleotides, the CDR3 is TGTGCCTGGAGTTTTGGGACAGGGGAGGGCTACACCTTC.

The chain couples TRBV5-6 to TRBJ2-5; D may be TRBD2 (5 bases). The DNA end favors TRBJ2-7, so the J call may be wrong. CDR1 is SGHDT, CDR2 YYEEEE, per germline. CDR3 length: 17 amino acids. Written as DNA, the CDR3 is TGTGCCAGCAGCGGTAGAAGGTTAAAGGGAGTCTCCTACGAGCAGTACTTC. It translates to CASSGRRLKGVSYEQYF.

V usage is TRBV7-9 and J usage is TRBJ1-5; D is unclear. This CDR3 is built from 15 residues. The V gene's germline CDR1 is SEHNR and CDR2 FQNEAQ (reference sequence). V was clipped by 1 base and J by 5 bases, with 12 bases between them. CDR3 protein: CASSLDWRVDQPQHF. As DNA, the CDR3 is TGTGCCAGCAGCTTAGATTGGAGGGTAGATCAGCCCCAGCATTTT.

CDR3 sequence (DNA): TGTGCCAGCAGCTCCTGGGCACAGAATCAGCCCCAGCATTTT. Amino acid sequence: CASSSWAQNQPQHF. This chain connects TRBV6-5 to TRBJ1-5; the D is unclear. Germline loops: CDR1 MNHEY, CDR2 SVGAGI. V dropped 6 bases and J dropped 4 bases, with 13 bases sitting between them. This CDR3 is 14 amino acids long.

The V and J genes are TRBV19 and TRBJ2-7; possible D gene TRBD1, 6 bases. The CDR3 length is 15 residues. The V gene lost 2 bases and the J gene lost 1 base, with 12 bases spanning the gap. In germline, CDR1 is LNHDA, CDR2 SQIVND (reference sequence). The CDR3 region is CASSISDSQSYEQYF. CDR3 nucleotides: TGTGCCAGTAGTATATCGGACAGCCAATCCTACGAGCAGTACTTC.

For the CDR3, the DNA is TGCGCCAGCAGCCAAGTGATAGGACAGCCGGGGAACACTGAAGCTTTCTTT. As protein: CASSQVIGQPGNTEAFF. This chain links TRBV4-3 with TRBJ1-1; a possible D gene is TRBD1 (6 bases). This CDR3 is built from 17 residues. Trimming removed 1 base at V and 1 base at J, with 16 bases between. Germline CDR1 is LGHNA and CDR2 is YSLEER.

This chain uses TRBV28 with TRBJ2-3; TRBD2 matches 11 bases. The CDR3 spans 17 residues. Germline trimming cut 5 bases from V and 2 bases from J; bases unmatched to any gene: 9. Per the germline V gene, CDR1 is MDHEN and CDR2 is SYDVKM. DNA for the CDR3: TGTGCCAGCAGTCCCAGTCTAGCGGGGGGCTTCACAGATACGCAGTATTTT. Translating it yields CASSPSLAGGFTDTQYF.

The V call is TRBV6-5, the J call TRBJ1-1; D is perhaps TRBD1 (6 bases). The CDR3 is 14 amino acids. Germline lookup yields CDR1 MNHEY and CDR2 SVGAGI. Trimming left V 0 bases short and J 5 bases short, with 10 bases between. CDR3 sequence (DNA): TGTGCCAGCAGTTACTCGGGGGGGCGGACTGAAGCTTTCTTT. This codes for CASSYSGGRTEAFF.

V gene TRBV7-9 combines with J gene TRBJ2-7; D might be TRBD1 (6 bases). The germline V and J ends were trimmed by 4 bases and 5 bases, with 15 bases remaining between them. The CDR3 has 14 amino acids. CDR1 SEHNR and CDR2 FQNEAQ come from the germline V gene (reference sequence). The CDR3: CASSSGHLLHEQYF. The DNA for the CDR3 is TGTGCCAGCAGCTCGGGACACCTCTTGCACGAGCAGTACTTC.

The CDR3 bases are TGTGCTACGGAGGGGACAGGGTTGGACACCGGGGAGCTGTTTTTT. The encoded protein is CATEGTGLDTGELFF. This sequence joins TRBV12-5 and TRBJ2-2; 9 bases agree with TRBD1. V dropped 10 bases and J dropped 3; count of bases not matched to a gene: 9. The CDR3 spans 15 residues. The germline V gene encodes CDR1 LGHNT and CDR2 FRNRAP.

The J gene is TRBJ2-3, the V gene TRBV6-4, with TRBD2 matching 14 bases. The CDR3 contains 16 residues. J lost 4 bases, V lost 0 bases, and 0 bases had no gene match. Germline V lookup: CDR1 MRHNA, CDR2 SNTAGT. The CDR3: CASSDSTSGGADTQYF. The DNA of the CDR3 is TGTGCCAGCAGTGACTCGACTAGCGGGGGGGCAGATACGCAGTATTTT.

This rearrangement joins TRBV27 to TRBJ2-1; 8 bases line up with TRBD2. Germline-derived CDR1 and CDR2 are MNHEY and SMNVEV (reference sequence). With V trimmed by 6 bases and J by 8 bases, 3 bases remained unmatched. The CDR3 runs to 12 residues. In DNA form, the CDR3 reads TGTGCCAGCAGCCCAGCGGGGGATGAGCAGTTCTTC. Protein product: CASSPAGDEQFF.

The V call is TRBV4-1, the J call TRBJ2-2; D may be TRBD2 (6 bases). Looked up from germline, CDR1 is MGHRA and CDR2 is YSYEKL. This CDR3 contains 16 residues. V was clipped by 1 base and J by 3 bases, with 12 bases between them. The CDR3 DNA is TGCGCCAGCAGCCAAGGAAGCGGGTCAGACACCGGGGAGCTGTTTTTT. Protein product: CASSQGSGSDTGELFF.

The J gene is TRBJ2-3, the V gene TRBV7-9; weak D call: TRBD1 (7 bases). This CDR3 has 15 amino acids. Germline values: CDR1 SEHNR, CDR2 FQNEAQ (reference sequence). V was trimmed by 5 bases and J by 1 base, leaving 13 bases between them. The chain's CDR3 is CASSPGGIGTDTQYF. The CDR3 nucleotides are TGTGCCAGCAGCCCAGGGGGGATAGGCACAGATACGCAGTATTTT. The full variable domain, in which reference TRBV7-9 and TRBJ2-3 provide the parts outside the CDR3, is DTGVSQNPRHKITKRGQNVTFRCDPISEHNRLYWYRQTLGQGPEFLTYFQNEAQLEKSRLLSDRFSAERPKGSFSTLEIQRTEQGDSAMYLCASSPGGIGTDTQYFGPGTRLTVL.